This T cell receptor beta chain was identified in a study of blood T cell repertoires in COVID-19. Study overall: Whether acute or convalescent, the COVID-19 samples came from the United States, Italy and Spain. PBMCs, B-cell-depleted T cells, or T cells provided the cDNA or gDNA that made up the material.

The germline V gene encodes CDR1 MDHEN and CDR2 SYDVKM. This CDR3 contains 17 residues. Trimming stripped 5 bases from V and 10 bases from J, with 24 bases between. In the original analysis: Estimated nucleated cell counts came from reference gene primer amplification. The assay was immunoSEQ multiplex PCR, and TCRdb's table has in-frame clones only and misses some. V and J calls and clone size are copied from that table; D and trimming were computed from the DNA. The sample shows 300,000 or so clones, around 86% of them seen only once. The gene calls are TRBV28 and TRBJ1-6; D uncertain. The specimen was peripheral blood. This TCR derives from a man aged 45-60 years with active or convalescent COVID-19. The CDR3 protein is CASSPTTPEGLGSPLHF. As DNA, the CDR3 is TGTGCCAGCAGTCCCACGACCCCAGAGGGTCTCGGGTCACCCCTCCACTTT.